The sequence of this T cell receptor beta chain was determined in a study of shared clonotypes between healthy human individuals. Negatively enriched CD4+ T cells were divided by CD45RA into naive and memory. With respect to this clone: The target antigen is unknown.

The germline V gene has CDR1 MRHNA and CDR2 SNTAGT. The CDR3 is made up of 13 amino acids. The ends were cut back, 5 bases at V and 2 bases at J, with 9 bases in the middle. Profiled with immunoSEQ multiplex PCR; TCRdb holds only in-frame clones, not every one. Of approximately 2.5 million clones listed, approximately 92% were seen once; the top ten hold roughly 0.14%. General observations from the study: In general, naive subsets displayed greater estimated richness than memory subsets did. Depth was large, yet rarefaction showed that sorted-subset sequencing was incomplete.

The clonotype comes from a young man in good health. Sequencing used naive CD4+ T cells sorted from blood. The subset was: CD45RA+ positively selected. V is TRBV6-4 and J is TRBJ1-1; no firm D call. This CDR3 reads CASSYTENTEAFF. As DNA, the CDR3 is TGTGCCAGCAGTTATACAGAAAACACTGAAGCTTTCTTT.